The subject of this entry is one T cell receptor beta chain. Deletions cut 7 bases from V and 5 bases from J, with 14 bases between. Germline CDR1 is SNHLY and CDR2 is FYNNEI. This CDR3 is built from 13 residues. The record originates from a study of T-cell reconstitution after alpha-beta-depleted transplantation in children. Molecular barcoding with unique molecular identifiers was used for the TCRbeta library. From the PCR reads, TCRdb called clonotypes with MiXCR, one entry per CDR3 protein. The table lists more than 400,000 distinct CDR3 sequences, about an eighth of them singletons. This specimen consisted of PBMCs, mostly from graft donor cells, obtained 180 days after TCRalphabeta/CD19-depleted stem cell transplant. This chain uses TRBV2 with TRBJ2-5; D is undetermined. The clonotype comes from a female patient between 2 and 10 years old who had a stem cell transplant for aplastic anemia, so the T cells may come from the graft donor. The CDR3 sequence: CASKQRLGETQYF. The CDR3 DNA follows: TGTGCCAGCAAACAGAGGCTAGGGGAGACCCAGTACTTC. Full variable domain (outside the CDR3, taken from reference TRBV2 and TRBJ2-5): EPEVTQTPSHQVTQMGQEVILRCVPISNHLYFYWYRQILGQKVEFLVSFYNNEISEKSEIFDDQFSVERPDGSNFTLKIRSTKLEDSAMYFCASKQRLGETQYFGPGTRLLVL.